This T cell receptor beta chain was sequenced during a study of regulatory T cells in long-lasting Graves disease. Study-wide background: Persistent Graves' disease meant over 5 years of antithyroid drugs with positive TSH receptor antibodies.

Specified time point: persistent/refractory GD, antithyroid drugs over 5 years with positive TRAb. PBMCs provided the RNA from which the TCR library was made. Both iRepertoire HTBI primers and Arm-PCR of CDR3 regions were used to build the TCR beta libraries. From the multiplex PCR reads, TCRdb called clonotypes with MiXCR, one entry per CDR3 protein. The sample yields roughly 500,000 distinct CDR3 sequences, less than 25% seen once. Whole-study findings and limits: Patients with persistent disease showed a bias toward TRBV28, TRBJ1-2 and TRBJ2-5. TCR diversity in persistent Graves' patients was below that of newly diagnosed ones. Relative to new patients (966), persistent patients exhibited greater sharing of public clonotypes (around 3,000).

In its sample, this clonotype was seen many times. What it binds is unknown. V was trimmed by 6 bases and J by 2 bases, leaving 17 bases between them. Germline CDR1 and CDR2: MNHNS and SASEGT. The CDR3 consists of 15 residues. The specimen was peripheral blood mononuclear cells (PBMCs), collected when the disease was refractory, from a patient treated with antithyroid drugs. The V call is TRBV6-1, the J call TRBJ2-7; D possibly uses TRBD1 or TRBD2 (5 bases each). The sequence was obtained from a female donor with Graves disease. For the CDR3, the DNA is TGTGCCAGCAGGGGGGAAAGCGGACCGACCTACGAGCAGTACTTC. This codes for CASRGESGPTYEQYF.